What follows are 9 T cell receptor beta chains derived from one specimen sequenced in a study of Ad26.COV2.S vaccination and SARS-CoV-2 variants. Method: immunoSEQ multiplex PCR; TCRdb's copy keeps in-frame clones and lacks some. The table has around 240,000 clones, more than 75% seen once. The treatment here: around 19 received Ad26.COV2.S at low or high dose, single or two shots; 5 received placebo; per-sample allocation not given. It was on day 63 after the first vaccine or placebo injection that samples were taken. This specimen consisted of peripheral blood, obtained in a trial of Ad26.COV2.S vaccine versus placebo. These receptor sequences come from a person between 18 and 60 years old who received the Ad26.COV2.S COVID-19 vaccine or a placebo.

The chain employs TRBV6-5 and TRBJ1-4, with D possibly being TRBD1 (5 bases). Trimming left V 5 bases short and J 4 bases short, with 14 bases between. CDR3 length: 15 amino acids. Per the germline V gene, CDR1 is MNHEY and CDR2 is SVGAGI. The CDR3 loop reads CASSIQGSYNEKLFF. CDR3 sequence (DNA): TGTGCCAGCAGTATCCAGGGTTCCTATAATGAAAAACTGTTTTTT.

This clone has just a few counts. This rearrangement joins TRBV18 to TRBJ2-1; TRBD2 agrees at 7 bases. This CDR3 spans 18 amino acids. V gave up 3 bases and J gave up 4 bases; unmatched junction bases: 15. CDR1 and CDR2 from the germline V gene are KGHSH and LQKENI. The chain's CDR3 is CASSPLSRGVSMYNEQFF. In nucleotides, the CDR3 is TGTGCCAGCTCACCCTTATCCCGGGGGGTTAGTATGTACAATGAGCAGTTCTTC.

This clone showed up just a few times. The rearrangement joins TRBV5-6 to TRBJ2-2; D may be TRBD1 (5 bases). Germline-derived CDR1 and CDR2 are SGHDT and YYEEEE. Trimming took off 5 bases at V and 0 bases at J, with 17 bases between the two ends. This CDR3 has 17 amino acids. CDR3 loop: CASRREGAIANTGELFF. As DNA, the CDR3 is TGTGCCAGCAGGCGTGAAGGGGCCATCGCGAACACCGGGGAGCTGTTTTTT. Variable domain in full (rest from reference TRBV5-6 and TRBJ2-2): DAGVTQSPTHLIKTRGQQVTLRCSPKSGHDTVSWYQQALGQGPQFIFQYYEEEERQRGNFPDRFSGHQFPNYSSELNVNALLLGDSALYLCASRREGAIANTGELFFGEGSRLTVL.

The chain combines TRBV6-5 with TRBJ2-7; TRBD1 might be the D (5 bases). The CDR3 consists of 15 residues. Germline CDR1 reads MNHEY; CDR2 reads SVGAGI. V lost 3 bases to trimming and J lost 6 bases, with 18 bases between them. CDR3 in DNA: TGTGCCAGCAGTTATGAGTTCGCTGGGGCAACCGAGCAGTACTTC. This encodes CASSYEFAGATEQYF.

V is TRBV18 and J is TRBJ2-5, with D possibly TRBD2 on 6 matching bases. Looked up from germline, CDR1 is KGHSH and CDR2 is LQKENI. The CDR3 length is 16 residues. Trimming took off 3 bases at V and 5 bases at J, with 19 bases between the two ends. The DNA for the CDR3 is TGTGCCAGCTCACCTGAATACGGGAGAGTAGGGGAGACCCAGTACTTC. Residues: CASSPEYGRVGETQYF.

The V and J genes are TRBV6-5 and TRBJ1-5; maybe TRBD1 (5 bases). This CDR3 is 14 amino acids long. V lost 7 bases and J lost 0, with 10 bases in between. The germline V gene encodes CDR1 MNHEY and CDR2 SVGAGI. The chain's CDR3 is CASTSTVSNQPQHF. DNA of the CDR3: TGTGCCAGCACCTCGACAGTTAGCAATCAGCCCCAGCATTTT.

J is TRBJ2-2 and V is TRBV5-1; TRBD2 aligns across 11 bases. Germline V gene lookup returns CDR1 SGHRS and CDR2 YFSETQ. The CDR3 loop spans 18 amino acids. The junction had 11 bases not matched to a gene; V was cut back by 1 base and J by 6 bases. The CDR3 is CASSLFRTSGSSAGELFF. In DNA form, the CDR3 reads TGCGCCAGCAGCTTGTTCCGCACTAGCGGGAGTTCGGCCGGGGAGCTGTTTTTT. Complete variable domain (other parts from reference TRBV5-1 and TRBJ2-2): KAGVTQTPRYLIKTRGQQVTLSCSPISGHRSVSWYQQTPGQGLQFLFEYFSETQRNKGNFPGRFSGRQFSNSRSEMNVSTLELGDSALYLCASSLFRTSGSSAGELFFGEGSRLTVL.

This chain links TRBV10-3 with TRBJ2-5; the match to TRBD1 covers 10 bases. With 4 bases clipped from V and 5 bases from J, the junction kept 13 bases outside the gene matches. Germline V gives CDR1 ENHRY, CDR2 SYGVKD. The CDR3 totals 17 residues. CDR3 residues: CAISGISGTGAWETQYF. The CDR3 nucleotides read TGTGCCATCAGTGGAATCTCCGGGACAGGGGCTTGGGAGACCCAGTACTTC.

This clone has more than one count but fewer than ten. The chain has TRBV5-1 and TRBJ2-2, with D perhaps matching TRBD1 (6 bases). The V end lost 1 base, the J end lost 1 base, and 17 bases lay between the germline ends. This CDR3 region has 18 residues. From germline, CDR1 is SGHRS and CDR2 YFSETQ. Written as DNA, the CDR3 is TGCGCCAGCAGCTTGCGGGCCAGGGGCGGCAGGAACACCGGGGAGCTGTTTTTT. Amino acid sequence: CASSLRARGGRNTGELFF.